The entry that follows covers one T cell receptor (beta chain) sequence. The entry originates in a study of cytomegalovirus exposure and HLA in healthy donors. Turning to the study itself: Earlier findings included approximately 120 million unique TCR beta sequences obtained from 150 million to 200 million T cells.

Use of 60 Vbeta and 13 Jbeta primers characterized the PCR. Original analysis: About 12 million of some 80 million unique TCR beta chains were shared, per a later count. The protocol was immunoSEQ multiplex PCR, while the TCRdb copy is restricted to in-frame clones and leaves out a portion. D and trimming were read from the DNA, whereas the V and J calls and clone size are those reported in that table. This sample carries approximately 110,000 clones, more than 75% of them seen once, and the ten largest clones take approximately 3.9%. Trimming removed 2 bases at V and 5 bases at J, with 12 bases between. The CDR3 is made up of 14 amino acids. Germline-derived CDR1 and CDR2 are MNHNY and SVGAGI (reference sequence).

The chain carries TRBV6-6 and TRBJ2-5; D is possibly TRBD1 (5 bases). This sequence originates from a man in his forties in good health and CMV-seronegative. Sequencing was carried out using PBMCs. The CDR3: CASSYIVPGETQYF. CDR3 in DNA: TGTGCCAGCAGTTACATTGTCCCAGGGGAGACCCAGTACTTC.